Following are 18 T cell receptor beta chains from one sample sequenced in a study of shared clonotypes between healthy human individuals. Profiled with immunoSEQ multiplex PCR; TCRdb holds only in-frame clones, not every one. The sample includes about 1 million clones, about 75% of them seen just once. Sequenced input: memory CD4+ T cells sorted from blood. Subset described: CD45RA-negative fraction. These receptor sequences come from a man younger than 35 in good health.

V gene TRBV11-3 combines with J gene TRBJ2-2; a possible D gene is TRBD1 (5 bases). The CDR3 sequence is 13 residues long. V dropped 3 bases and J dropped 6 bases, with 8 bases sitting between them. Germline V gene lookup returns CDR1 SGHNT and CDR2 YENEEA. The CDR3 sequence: CASSFGAPGELFF. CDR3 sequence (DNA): TGTGCCAGCAGCTTTGGGGCCCCCGGGGAGCTGTTTTTT.

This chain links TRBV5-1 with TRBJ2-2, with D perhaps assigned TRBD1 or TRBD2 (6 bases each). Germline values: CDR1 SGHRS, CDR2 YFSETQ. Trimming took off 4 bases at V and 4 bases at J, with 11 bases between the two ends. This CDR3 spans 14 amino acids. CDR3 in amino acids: CASSARGGTGELFF. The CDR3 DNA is TGCGCCAGCAGCGCCAGGGGAGGCACCGGGGAGCTGTTTTTT.

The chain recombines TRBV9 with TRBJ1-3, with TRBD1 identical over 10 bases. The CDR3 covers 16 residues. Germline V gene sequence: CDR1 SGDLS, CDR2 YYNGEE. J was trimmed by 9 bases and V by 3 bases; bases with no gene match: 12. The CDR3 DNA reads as TGTGCCAGCAGCGCGGGGACAGGGGTCCGGGATGGCACCATATATTTT. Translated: CASSAGTGVRDGTIYF.

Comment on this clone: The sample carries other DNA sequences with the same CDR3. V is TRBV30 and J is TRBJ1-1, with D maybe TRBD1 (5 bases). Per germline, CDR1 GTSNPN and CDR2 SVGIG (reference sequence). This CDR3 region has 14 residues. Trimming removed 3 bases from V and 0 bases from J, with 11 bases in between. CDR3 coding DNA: TGTGCCTGGAGCCAGACAGCGATGAACACTGAAGCTTTCTTT. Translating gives CAWSQTAMNTEAFF.

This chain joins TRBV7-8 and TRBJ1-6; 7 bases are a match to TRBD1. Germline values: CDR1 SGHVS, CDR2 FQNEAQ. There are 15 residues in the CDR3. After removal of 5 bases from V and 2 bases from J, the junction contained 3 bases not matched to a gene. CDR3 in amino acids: CASSPGQTYNSPLHF. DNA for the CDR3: TGTGCCAGCAGCCCGGGACAGACCTATAATTCACCCCTCCACTTT.

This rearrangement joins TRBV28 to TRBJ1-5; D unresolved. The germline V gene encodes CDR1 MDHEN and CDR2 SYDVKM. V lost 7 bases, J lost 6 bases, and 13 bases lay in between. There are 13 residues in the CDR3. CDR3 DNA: TGTGCCAGCACTTTGATGGGAGGTCAGCCCCAGCATTTT. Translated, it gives CASTLMGGQPQHF.

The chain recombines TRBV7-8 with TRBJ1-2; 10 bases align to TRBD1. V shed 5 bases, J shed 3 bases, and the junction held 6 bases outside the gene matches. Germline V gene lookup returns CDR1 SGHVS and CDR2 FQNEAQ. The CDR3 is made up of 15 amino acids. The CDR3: CASSRFGTGDYGYTF. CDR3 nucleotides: TGTGCCAGCAGCCGATTCGGGACAGGGGACTATGGCTACACCTTC.

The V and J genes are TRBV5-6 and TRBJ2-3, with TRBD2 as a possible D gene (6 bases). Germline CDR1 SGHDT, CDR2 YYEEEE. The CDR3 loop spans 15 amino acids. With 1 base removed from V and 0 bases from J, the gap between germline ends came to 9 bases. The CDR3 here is CASSLYSGSTDTQYF. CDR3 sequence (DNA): TGTGCCAGCAGCTTGTACAGCGGGAGCACAGATACGCAGTATTTT.

CDR3: CASIWSGSNQPQHF. DNA of the CDR3: TGTGCCAGCATTTGGAGCGGTAGCAATCAGCCCCAGCATTTT. The chain couples TRBV28 to TRBJ1-5; D is unresolved. Germline-derived CDR1 and CDR2 are MDHEN and SYDVKM. V was shortened by 7 bases and J by 0 bases, with 10 bases between the two germline ends. This CDR3 is 14 amino acids long.

In DNA form, the CDR3 reads TGTGCCAGCAGCTTAGCACGGGACAGGGTGAGTGAGCAGTTCTTC. This sequence encodes CASSLARDRVSEQFF. The V and J genes are TRBV11-2 and TRBJ2-1, with 9 bases lining up with TRBD1. The CDR3 covers 15 residues. V gave up 1 base and J gave up 9 bases; unmatched junction bases: 7. CDR1 is SGHAT, CDR2 FQNNGV, per germline.

The CDR3 DNA reads TGTGCCAGCAGCTCCTACAGGGACGCCTCTGGGGCCAACGTCCTGACTTTC. Translating it yields CASSSYRDASGANVLTF. The rearrangement links TRBV4-2 to TRBJ2-6; the D gene is possibly TRBD1 (6 bases). V lost 5 bases, J lost 0 bases, and 14 bases lay in between. Per the germline V gene, CDR1 is LGHNA and CDR2 is YNFKEQ. The CDR3 is made up of 17 amino acids.

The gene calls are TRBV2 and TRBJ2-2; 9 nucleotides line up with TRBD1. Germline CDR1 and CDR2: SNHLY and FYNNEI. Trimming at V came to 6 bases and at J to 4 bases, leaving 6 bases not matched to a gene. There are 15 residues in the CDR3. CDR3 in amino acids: CASRGGTGITGELFF. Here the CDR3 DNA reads TGTGCCAGCAGGGGAGGGACAGGGATCACCGGGGAGCTGTTTTTT.

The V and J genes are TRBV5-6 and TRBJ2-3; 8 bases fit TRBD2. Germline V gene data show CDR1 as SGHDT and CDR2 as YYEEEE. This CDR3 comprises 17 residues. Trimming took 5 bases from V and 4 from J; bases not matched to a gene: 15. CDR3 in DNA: TGTGCCAGCAGTCCCCGGGAGAGCGGGAGTAGGTCAGATACGCAGTATTTT. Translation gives CASSPRESGSRSDTQYF.

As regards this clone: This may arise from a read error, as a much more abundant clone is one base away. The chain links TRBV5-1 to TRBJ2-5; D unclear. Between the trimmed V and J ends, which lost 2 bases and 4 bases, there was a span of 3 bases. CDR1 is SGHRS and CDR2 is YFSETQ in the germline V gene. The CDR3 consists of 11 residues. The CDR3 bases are TGCGCCAGCAGCTTTACAGAGACCCAGTACTTC. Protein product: CASSFTETQYF.

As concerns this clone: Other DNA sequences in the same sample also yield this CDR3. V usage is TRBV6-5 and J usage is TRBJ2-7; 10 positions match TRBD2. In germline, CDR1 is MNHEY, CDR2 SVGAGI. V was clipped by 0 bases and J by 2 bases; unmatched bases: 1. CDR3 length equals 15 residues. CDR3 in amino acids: CASSYSLAGAYEQYF. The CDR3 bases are TGTGCCAGCAGTTACTCTCTAGCGGGAGCCTACGAGCAGTACTTC.

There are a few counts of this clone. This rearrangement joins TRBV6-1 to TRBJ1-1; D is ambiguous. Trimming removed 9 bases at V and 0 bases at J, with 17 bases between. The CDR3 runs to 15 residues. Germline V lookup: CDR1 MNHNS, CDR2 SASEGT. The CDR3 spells CASSSGGAMNTEAFF. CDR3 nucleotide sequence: TGTGCCAGTTCCTCGGGAGGAGCCATGAACACTGAAGCTTTCTTT.

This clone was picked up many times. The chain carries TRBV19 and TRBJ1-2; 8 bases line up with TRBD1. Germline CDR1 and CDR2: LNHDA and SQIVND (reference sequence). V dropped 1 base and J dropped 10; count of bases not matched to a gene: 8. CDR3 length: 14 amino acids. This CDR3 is CASSIGLGQVDYTF. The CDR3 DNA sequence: TGTGCCAGTAGTATAGGGCTGGGACAGGTGGACTACACCTTC.

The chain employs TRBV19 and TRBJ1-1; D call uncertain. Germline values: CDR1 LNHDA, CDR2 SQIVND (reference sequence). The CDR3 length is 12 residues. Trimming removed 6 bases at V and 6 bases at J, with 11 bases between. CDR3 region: CASRTSGPEAFF. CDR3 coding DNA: TGTGCCAGTAGAACGTCCGGGCCTGAAGCTTTCTTT.